These 2 T cell receptor beta chains were all obtained from the same sample, sequenced in a study of OX40 agonist ivuxolimab in advanced cancers. Library generation was performed with the immunoSEQ multiplex PCR assay. Sourced from immuneACCESS, this table was stored by TCRdb with only in-frame sequences that have V and J called. A share of the clones is absent; for the studies checked, an unresolved V gene accounts for under half, and the remainder has no known explanation. Here the sample has some 60,000 clones; around 84% occur a single time. The top ten clonotypes cover 27% of the sample. Material: CD4+ or CD8+ T cells sorted from blood, obtained in a trial of the OX40 agonist ivuxolimab. Every receptor here comes from an adult with an advanced solid tumor such as melanoma, head and neck, liver or kidney cancer.

The rearrangement uses TRBV11-2 and TRBJ2-2; no clear D gene. The CDR3 has 12 residues. V lost 1 base, J lost 7 bases, and 4 bases lay in between. The germline V gene encodes CDR1 SGHAT and CDR2 FQNNGV. CDR3 bases: TGTGCCAGCAGCTTAGCGGGCGGGGAGCTGTTTTTT. It is translated as CASSLAGGELFF.

This chain links TRBV15 with TRBJ2-4; 9 positions agree with TRBD2. The CDR3 is 15 residues long. V gave up 6 bases and J gave up 4 bases; unmatched junction bases: 7. Per the germline V gene, CDR1 is LNHNV and CDR2 is YYDKDF (reference sequence). The CDR3 nucleotides are TGTGCCACCAGGAGGCGGGAGGGCCGAAAAAACATTCAGTACTTC. Encoded protein: CATRRREGRKNIQYF.